Below are 15 T cell receptor beta chains sequenced from a single sample in a study of blood T cell repertoires in COVID-19. TCRdb's table, derived via immunoSEQ multiplex PCR, lists solely in-frame clones and lacks some. The sample records 150,000 or so clones, 75% to 80% being singletons. What was sequenced was PBMCs or T cells enriched from blood (not recorded which). These TCRs come from a woman in her 50s who had recovered from COVID-19.

This clone was picked up many times. This chain connects TRBV14 to TRBJ2-7; 7 nucleotides align to TRBD2. The germline V gene has CDR1 SGHDN and CDR2 FVKESK. This CDR3 has 14 residues. The trim removed 1 base at V and 6 bases at J, leaving 6 bases unmatched. The CDR3: CASSQGTRLGEQYF. CDR3 nucleotides: TGTGCCAGCAGCCAAGGGACTAGGTTGGGCGAGCAGTACTTC. Complete variable domain (other parts from reference TRBV14 and TRBJ2-7): EAGVTQFPSHSVIEKGQTVTLRCDPISGHDNLYWYRRVMGKEIKFLLHFVKESKQDESGMPNNRFLAERTGGTYSTLKVQPAELEDSGVYFCASSQGTRLGEQYFGPGTRLTVT.

V usage is TRBV28 and J usage is TRBJ1-5; D remains ambiguous. The germline V gene has CDR1 MDHEN and CDR2 SYDVKM. This CDR3 has 12 amino acids. Between the trimmed V and J ends, which lost 6 bases and 4 bases, there was a span of 7 bases. The CDR3 region is CASSEQNQPQHF. CDR3 nucleotides: TGTGCCAGCAGCGAACAGAATCAGCCCCAGCATTTT.

V and J are TRBV6-4 and TRBJ1-1, with 9 positions matching TRBD1. The CDR3 is 14 residues long. Germline values: CDR1 MRHNA, CDR2 SNTAGT. V gave up 6 bases and J gave up 1 base; unmatched junction bases: 3. The CDR3: CASSVTGGNTEAFF. In DNA, the CDR3 is TGTGCCAGCAGCGTGACAGGGGGGAACACTGAAGCTTTCTTT.

The chain employs TRBV6-5 and TRBJ2-7; TRBD1 aligns across 7 bases. Germline CDR1 MNHEY, CDR2 SVGAGI. CDR3 size: 11 residues. J lost 11 bases, V lost 0 bases, and 1 base had no gene match. The CDR3 nucleotides are TGTGCCAGCAGTTACTCAGGGACAGAGTACTTC. Translation gives CASSYSGTEYF.

The count of this clone is one. V is TRBV5-1 and J is TRBJ1-2; D may be TRBD1 (6 bases). This CDR3 region has 14 residues. Between the trimmed V and J ends, which lost 4 bases and 2 bases, there was a span of 12 bases. Germline-derived CDR1 and CDR2 are SGHRS and YFSETQ. CDR3 residues: CASSTGLENYGYTF. CDR3 DNA sequence: TGCGCCAGCAGCACAGGGCTTGAGAACTATGGCTACACCTTC.

The rearrangement joins TRBV7-6 to TRBJ2-3; 13 positions match TRBD2. The CDR3 covers 17 residues. Trimming took 5 bases from V and 0 from J; bases not matched to a gene: 5. Germline CDR1 is SGHVS and CDR2 is FNYEAQ. The CDR3 DNA reads as TGTGCCAGCAGCCTGAGGACTAGCGGGGGTAGCACAGATACGCAGTATTTT. Amino acids: CASSLRTSGGSTDTQYF.

The chain links TRBV19 to TRBJ2-7; D possibly corresponds to TRBD2 (7 bases). CDR3 length: 17 amino acids. V was cut by 3 bases and J by 3 bases, with 21 bases left in between. The germline CDR1 and CDR2 sequences are LNHDA and SQIVND (reference sequence). The CDR3 nucleotides are TGTGCCAGTAGTATTAAGGCAGGGGACTACCGTCGCTACGAGCAGTACTTC. This sequence encodes CASSIKAGDYRRYEQYF. The entire variable domain, with the rest obtained from reference TRBV19 and TRBJ2-7, is as follows: DGGITQSPKYLFRKEGQNVTLSCEQNLNHDAMYWYRQDPGQGLRLIYYSQIVNDFQKGDIAEGYSVSREKKESFPLTVTSAQKNPTAFYLCASSIKAGDYRRYEQYFGPGTRLTVT.

The rearrangement uses TRBV5-1 and TRBJ1-3; D unclear. With 0 bases removed from V and 5 bases from J, the gap between germline ends came to 12 bases. This CDR3 has 15 residues. Germline V gene sequence: CDR1 SGHRS, CDR2 YFSETQ. This CDR3 reads CASSLGENARNTIYF. DNA of the CDR3: TGCGCCAGCAGCTTGGGAGAAAACGCCCGAAACACCATATATTTT.

The chain carries TRBV27 and TRBJ1-2, with 7 nucleotides matching TRBD1. V gave up 2 bases and J gave up 7 bases; unmatched junction bases: 4. CDR3 length: 13 residues. Germline V gene data show CDR1 as MNHEY and CDR2 as SMNVEV (reference sequence). The CDR3 sequence is CASSLEGAAGYTF. CDR3 bases: TGTGCCAGCAGTTTAGAGGGGGCAGCTGGCTACACCTTC.

The J gene is TRBJ1-5, the V gene TRBV12-3 or TRBV12-4, with unresolved D. The germline V and J ends were trimmed by 7 bases and 4 bases, with 11 bases remaining between them. This CDR3 spans 13 amino acids. DNA of the CDR3: TGTGCCAGCACCCTCGGGATAAATCAGCCCCAGCATTTT. Its translation: CASTLGINQPQHF.

The rearrangement links TRBV9 to TRBJ2-2; 9 bases agree with TRBD2. This CDR3 comprises 16 residues. V was pared by 0 bases and J by 6 bases, with 6 bases of the junction left unmatched. Germline loops: CDR1 SGDLS, CDR2 YYNGEE. CDR3 in DNA: TGTGCCAGCAGCGTAGGAGGCGGGGGGGCCGCCGGGGAGCTGTTTTTT. Residues: CASSVGGGGAAGELFF.

The gene calls are TRBV2 and TRBJ2-5, with a tentative D call TRBD1 (6 bases). CDR3 length: 18 amino acids. V gave up 5 bases and J gave up 4 bases, with 26 bases separating them. Germline V lookup: CDR1 SNHLY, CDR2 FYNNEI. CDR3 in DNA: TGTGCCAGCAGTTTTGGACAGCCGGATACAACCCAGGGAGAGACCCAGTACTTC. Amino acids: CASSFGQPDTTQGETQYF. Using reference TRBV2 and TRBJ2-5 for the parts outside the CDR3, the full variable domain is EPEVTQTPSHQVTQMGQEVILRCVPISNHLYFYWYRQILGQKVEFLVSFYNNEISEKSEIFDDQFSVERPDGSNFTLKIRSTKLEDSAMYFCASSFGQPDTTQGETQYFGPGTRLLVL.

The genes are TRBV10-3 and TRBJ2-5, with unresolved D. CDR1 is ENHRY and CDR2 is SYGVKD in the germline V gene. The CDR3 runs 13 residues. V was shortened by 8 bases and J by 0 bases, with 10 bases between the two germline ends. Here the CDR3 reads CAIAELDQETQYF. In DNA, the CDR3 is TGTGCCATCGCTGAGTTAGACCAAGAGACCCAGTACTTC.

There are many counts of this clone. The chain carries TRBV7-9 and TRBJ2-7; 15 bases are shared with TRBD2. The V segment lost 2 bases and the J segment 4 bases; nucleotides outside the gene matches: 12. Germline CDR1 SEHNR, CDR2 FQNEAQ (reference sequence). The CDR3 consists of 19 residues. The CDR3 region has the DNA TGTGCCAGCAGCTTAACCACAGGACTAGCGGGAGGGCCGAGATACGAGCAGTACTTC. It encodes CASSLTTGLAGGPRYEQYF.

The chain recombines TRBV3-1 (or the pseudogene TRBV3-2) with TRBJ1-2; D is undetermined. Trimming removed 4 bases at V and 3 bases at J, with 9 bases between. The germline CDR1 and CDR2 sequences are LGHDT and YNNKEL (reference sequence). CDR3 size: 13 residues. CDR3 region: CASSLLSDYGYTF. As DNA, the CDR3 is TGTGCCAGCAGCCTCCTTTCGGACTATGGCTACACCTTC.